The subject of this entry is one T cell receptor (beta chain). This receptor's antigen is unknown. One base away there is no much larger clone; base qualities are not given. The record originates from a study of T cell changes during pregnancy in multiple sclerosis (dated by TCRdb to the late 2010s). Concerning the study at large: In women with multiple sclerosis, the researchers looked at how the T cell repertoire shifted as pregnancy progressed.

To prepare the library, the immunoSEQ multiplex PCR assay was applied. TCRdb re-hosts the immuneACCESS table, in-frame sequences only. Its copies lack some clones; in the studies checked, an unresolved V gene accounts for under half of them, and the cause for the rest is not known. This sample lists 75,000 to 80,000 clones; around 93% were detected once. The top ten clones comprise approximately 0.79% of the sample. The cysteine opens and the phenylalanine closes a CDR3 of 18 amino acids. The DNA shown is the 54-base CDR3, in frame from base 1. Trimming leaves V shorter by 4 bases and J shorter by 2 bases, with the junction holding 11 bases beyond the gene matches. As encoded in the germline V gene, CDR1 is SGDLS while CDR2 is YYNGEE.

The rearrangement combines TRBV9 with TRBJ2-2; TRBD2 fits 10 bases in the junction. Sequencing was performed on peripheral blood, taken in the second trimester of pregnancy. The TCR comes from a female donor in good health, enrolled as a control in a pregnancy study. The sequence in DNA is TGTGCCAGCAGCTGGCGGGCTAGCGGGGGACTCAACACCGGGGAGCTGTTTTTT. This translates into CASSWRASGGLNTGELFF.